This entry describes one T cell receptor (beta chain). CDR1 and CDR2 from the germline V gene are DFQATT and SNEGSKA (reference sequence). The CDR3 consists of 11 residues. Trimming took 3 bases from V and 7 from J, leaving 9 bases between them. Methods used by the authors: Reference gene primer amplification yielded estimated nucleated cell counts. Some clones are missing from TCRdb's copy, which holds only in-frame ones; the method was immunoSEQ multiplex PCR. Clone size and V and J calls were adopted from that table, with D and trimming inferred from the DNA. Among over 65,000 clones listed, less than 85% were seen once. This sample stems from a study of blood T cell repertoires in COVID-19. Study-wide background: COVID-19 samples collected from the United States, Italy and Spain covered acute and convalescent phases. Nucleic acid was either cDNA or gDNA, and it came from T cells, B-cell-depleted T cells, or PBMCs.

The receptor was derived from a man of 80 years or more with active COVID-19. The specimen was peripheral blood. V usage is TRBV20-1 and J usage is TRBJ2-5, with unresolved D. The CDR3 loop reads CSASGGGTQYF. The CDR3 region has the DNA TGCAGTGCTAGTGGTGGCGGGACCCAGTACTTC.